This T cell receptor beta chain was recorded in a study of blood T cell repertoires in COVID-19. Study as a whole: PBMCs, B-cell-depleted T cells, or T cells were the source of the cDNA or gDNA that made up the material.

The CDR3 length is 14 residues. Trimming shortened V by 1 base and J by 4 bases, and 10 bases separated the two germline ends. CDR1 is SEHNR and CDR2 is FQNEAQ in the germline V gene (reference sequence). Clinical histories supplied by participants themselves formed the basis of cohort assignment. Up to 2 weeks before entering the study, exposed participants had met a COVID-19 case. Original handling: Estimation of nucleated cell counts was performed using reference gene primer amplification. Profiled with immunoSEQ multiplex PCR; TCRdb holds only in-frame clones, not every one. V and J calls and clone size are copied from that table; D and trimming were computed from the DNA. The sample records 250,000 or so clones, about four fifths being singletons.

The chain combines TRBV7-9 with TRBJ2-5; D is possibly TRBD2 (6 bases). This clonotype originated in a woman in her forties who had been exposed to COVID-19. Specimen: PBMCs or T cells enriched from blood (not recorded which). The CDR3 here is CASSLGAGIETQYF. The DNA of the CDR3 is TGTGCCAGCAGCTTAGGGGCGGGGATAGAGACCCAGTACTTC.